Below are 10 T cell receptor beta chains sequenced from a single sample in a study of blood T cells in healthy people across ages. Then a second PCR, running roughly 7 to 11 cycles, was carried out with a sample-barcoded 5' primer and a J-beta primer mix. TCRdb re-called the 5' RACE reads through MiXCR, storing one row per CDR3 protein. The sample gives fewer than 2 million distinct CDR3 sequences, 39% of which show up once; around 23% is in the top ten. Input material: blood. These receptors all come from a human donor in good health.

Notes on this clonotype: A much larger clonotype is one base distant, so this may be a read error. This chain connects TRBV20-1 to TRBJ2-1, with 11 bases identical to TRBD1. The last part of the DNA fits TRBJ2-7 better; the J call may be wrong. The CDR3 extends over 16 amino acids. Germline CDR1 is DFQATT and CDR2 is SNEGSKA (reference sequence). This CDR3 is CSAPNRTGGSYNEQYF. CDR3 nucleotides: TGCAGTGCTCCAAACCGGACAGGGGGCTCCTACAATGAGCAGTACTTC.

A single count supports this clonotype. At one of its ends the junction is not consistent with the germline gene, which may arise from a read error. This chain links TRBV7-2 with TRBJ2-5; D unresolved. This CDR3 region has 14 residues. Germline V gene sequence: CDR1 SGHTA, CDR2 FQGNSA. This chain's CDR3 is CASSLVEAQETQYF. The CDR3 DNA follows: TGTGCCAGCAGCTTAGTCGAAGCCCAAGAGACTCAGTACTTC. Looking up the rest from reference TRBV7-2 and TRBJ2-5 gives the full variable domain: GAGVSQSPSNKVTEKGKDVELRCDPISGHTALYWYRQSLGQGLEFLIYFQGNSAPDKSGLPSDRFSAERTGGSVSTLTIQRTQQEDSAVYLCASSLVEAQETQYFGPGTRLLVL.

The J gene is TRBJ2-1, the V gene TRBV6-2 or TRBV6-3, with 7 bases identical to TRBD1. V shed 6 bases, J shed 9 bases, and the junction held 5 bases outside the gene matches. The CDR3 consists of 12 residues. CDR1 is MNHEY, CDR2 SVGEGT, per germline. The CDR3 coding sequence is TGTGCCAGCAGGGATTCAGGGGGTGAGCAGTTCTTC. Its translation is CASRDSGGEQFF.

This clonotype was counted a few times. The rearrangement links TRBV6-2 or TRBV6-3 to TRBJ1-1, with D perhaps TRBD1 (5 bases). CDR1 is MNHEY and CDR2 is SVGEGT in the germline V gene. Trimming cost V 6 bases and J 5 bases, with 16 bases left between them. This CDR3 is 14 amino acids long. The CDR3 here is CASRDGQGSTEAFF. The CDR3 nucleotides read TGTGCCAGCAGGGATGGACAAGGGTCAACTGAAGCTTTCTTT.

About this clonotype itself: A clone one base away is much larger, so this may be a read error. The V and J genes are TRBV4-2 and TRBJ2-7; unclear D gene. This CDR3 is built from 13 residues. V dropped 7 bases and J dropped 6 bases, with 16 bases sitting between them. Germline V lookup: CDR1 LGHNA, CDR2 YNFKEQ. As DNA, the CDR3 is TGTGCCAGCAACCTATCCCTAGAGCGCGAGCAGTACTTC. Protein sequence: CASNLSLEREQYF.

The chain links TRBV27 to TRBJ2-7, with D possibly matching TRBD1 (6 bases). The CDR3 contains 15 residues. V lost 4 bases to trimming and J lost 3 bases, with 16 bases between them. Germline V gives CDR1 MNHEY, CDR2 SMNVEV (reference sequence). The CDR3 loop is CASSYTGDIYYEQYF. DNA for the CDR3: TGTGCCAGCAGTTACACTGGGGACATATACTACGAGCAGTACTTC.

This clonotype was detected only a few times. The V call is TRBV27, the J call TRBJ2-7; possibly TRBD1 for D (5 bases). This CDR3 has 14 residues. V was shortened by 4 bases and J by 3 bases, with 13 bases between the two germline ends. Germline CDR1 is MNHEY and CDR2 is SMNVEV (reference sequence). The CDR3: CASSSVQGFYEQYF. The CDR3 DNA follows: TGTGCCAGCAGTTCGGTGCAGGGTTTCTACGAGCAGTACTTC.

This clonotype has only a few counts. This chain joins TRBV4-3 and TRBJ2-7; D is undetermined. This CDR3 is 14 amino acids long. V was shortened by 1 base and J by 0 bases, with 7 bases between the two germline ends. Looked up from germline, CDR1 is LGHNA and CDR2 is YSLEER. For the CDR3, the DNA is TGCGCCAGCAGCCAAGTTTCAGCCTCCTACGAGCAGTACTTC. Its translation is CASSQVSASYEQYF.

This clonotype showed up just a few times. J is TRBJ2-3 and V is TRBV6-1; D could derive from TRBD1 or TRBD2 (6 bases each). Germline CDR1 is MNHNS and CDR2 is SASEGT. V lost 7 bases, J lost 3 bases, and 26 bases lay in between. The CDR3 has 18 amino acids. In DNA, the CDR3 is TGTGCCAGCATCGGAGGGACACTTCGTTTAGGGGAGACAGATACGCAGTATTTT. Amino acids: CASIGGTLRLGETDTQYF.

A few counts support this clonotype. CDR3 region: CASSFHPRTDQETQYF. The CDR3 coding sequence is TGTGCCAGCAGCTTCCACCCGCGGACGGACCAAGAGACCCAGTACTTC. The rearrangement uses TRBV7-3 and TRBJ2-5; unclear D gene. The length of the CDR3 is 16 residues. Trimming removed 3 bases from V and 0 bases from J, with 14 bases in between. Germline V gene data show CDR1 as SGHTA and CDR2 as FQGTGA.